The 11 T cell receptor beta chains reported below all come from one sample, sequenced in a study of cytomegalovirus exposure and HLA in healthy donors. PCR amplification relied on 60 Vbeta primers (plus 13 Jbeta primers). Method: immunoSEQ multiplex PCR; TCRdb's copy keeps in-frame clones and lacks some. The top ten clones hold around 4.6% of a sample with over 150,000 clones, roughly 73% of them seen once. Sequencing input: PBMCs. The receptors here all came from a male donor in good health and CMV-seronegative.

This sequence joins TRBV6-6 and TRBJ2-5; D unclear. V shed 6 bases and J shed 1 base, with 18 bases lying between them. CDR3 length: 16 residues. Germline CDR1 MNHNY, CDR2 SVGAGI (reference sequence). The CDR3 sequence: CASSLAPQASQETQYF. Written as DNA, the CDR3 is TGTGCCAGCAGCCTGGCCCCCCAGGCCTCCCAAGAGACCCAGTACTTC.

This chain connects TRBV6-1 to TRBJ2-7; 8 bases fit TRBD2. The CDR3 runs 14 residues. Per the germline V gene, CDR1 is MNHNS and CDR2 is SASEGT. The ends lost 8 bases at V and 4 bases at J; junction bases unmatched: 10. For the CDR3, the DNA is TGTGCCAGCCGAATAGCGGGACTTGGGTACGAGCAGTACTTC. This encodes CASRIAGLGYEQYF.

This chain joins TRBV4-2 and TRBJ1-1, with D perhaps matching TRBD1 (6 bases). The CDR3 is 15 residues long. Trimming took 4 bases from V and 1 from J, leaving 13 bases between them. Germline V gene lookup returns CDR1 LGHNA and CDR2 YNFKEQ. CDR3 residues: CASSPRSGENTEAFF. Written as DNA, the CDR3 is TGTGCCAGCAGCCCGAGATCAGGGGAGAACACTGAAGCTTTCTTT.

This chain joins TRBV6-1 and TRBJ2-3, with D possibly being TRBD2 (6 bases). The germline gives CDR1 MNHNS, CDR2 SASEGT. The CDR3 is 15 amino acids. With 7 bases removed from V and 0 bases from J, the gap between germline ends came to 14 bases. As DNA, the CDR3 is TGTGCCAGCAATAAGGGACTGACTAGCACAGATACGCAGTATTTT. Translated: CASNKGLTSTDTQYF.

This chain joins TRBV5-4 and TRBJ1-2, with 7 bases identical to TRBD1. Germline V CDR1 and CDR2: SGHNT, YYREEE (reference sequence). Losses at the gene ends were 4 bases for V and 4 bases for J; bases not matched to a gene: 4. This CDR3 has 13 residues. The CDR3 DNA reads TGTGCCAGCAGCATCACAGGGGCCTATGGCTACACCTTC. This codes for CASSITGAYGYTF.

This clone was found a few times. The rearrangement joins TRBV6-5 to TRBJ2-7; 12 bases map to TRBD1. CDR1 is MNHEY, CDR2 SVGAGI, per germline. The CDR3 totals 14 residues. V shed 4 bases, J shed 4 bases, and the junction held 2 bases outside the gene matches. The CDR3 DNA is TGTGCCAGCAGTTGGGACAGGGGGCCGTACGAGCAGTACTTC. The encoded protein is CASSWDRGPYEQYF.

V and J are TRBV28 and TRBJ1-2, with D possibly being TRBD1 (6 bases). The CDR3 length is 15 residues. Germline CDR1 MDHEN, CDR2 SYDVKM. Trimming removed 6 bases from V and 0 bases from J, with 14 bases in between. The CDR3 nucleotides are TGTGCCAGCAGGTCCCCGGGGGGCCCTAACTATGGCTACACCTTC. This encodes CASRSPGGPNYGYTF.

The chain carries TRBV9 and TRBJ2-7, with D perhaps TRBD1 (6 bases). Germline V gives CDR1 SGDLS, CDR2 YYNGEE. The ends were cut back, 4 bases at V and 0 bases at J, with 17 bases in the middle. CDR3 size: 16 residues. DNA of the CDR3: TGTGCCAGCAGCTCCAAAAAGGACAGTTACTCCTACGAGCAGTACTTC. Amino acid sequence: CASSSKKDSYSYEQYF. The variable domain in full, completed from reference TRBV9 and TRBJ2-7, reads DSGVTQTPKHLITATGQRVTLRCSPRSGDLSVYWYQQSLDQGLQFLIQYYNGEERAKGNILERFSAQQFPDLHSELNLSSLELGDSALYFCASSSKKDSYSYEQYFGPGTRLTVT.

The chain links TRBV23-1 to TRBJ2-1, with D perhaps matching TRBD1 (7 bases). TRBV23-1 is annotated as an ORF whose role is uncertain. V lost 0 bases and J lost 7, with 13 bases in between. The CDR3 covers 15 residues. CDR3 DNA: TGCGCCAGCAGTCAATCGGCCAGGGGGGAGAATGAGCAGTTCTTC. This codes for CASSQSARGENEQFF.

The chain links TRBV30 to TRBJ2-1; 9 positions match TRBD1. With V trimmed by 2 bases and J by 6 bases, 14 bases remained unmatched. This CDR3 contains 17 residues. Germline CDR1 reads GTSNPN; CDR2 reads SVGIG (reference sequence). The DNA of the CDR3 is TGTGCCTGGAGTCCTCCGTCGGACAGGGGTTTGGGCAATGAGCAGTTCTTC. Translation gives CAWSPPSDRGLGNEQFF.

This clone came up once. The chain joins TRBV2 to TRBJ2-6; D remains unclear. The CDR3 sequence is 16 residues long. Germline assignment: CDR1 SNHLY and CDR2 FYNNEI. V was shortened by 7 bases and J by 0 bases, with 13 bases between the two germline ends. CDR3 amino acids: CASMAEYYSGANVLTF. Here the CDR3 DNA reads TGTGCCAGCATGGCAGAATATTACTCTGGGGCCAACGTCCTGACTTTC.